This is a list of T cell receptor beta chains from one sample in a study of T cells in Graves' hyperthyroidism and ophthalmopathy. TCRdb recomputed calls from the multiplex PCR reads with MiXCR, one row per CDR3 protein. Of roughly 600,000 distinct CDR3 sequences in the sample, more than 14% were seen once. Material for sequencing was blood. The receptor set was obtained from a woman aged 45-60 years with Graves' ophthalmopathy. The CDR3 runs from the conserved cysteine through the conserved F or W. The order of the fields is CDR3 protein, CDR3 DNA, V gene, J gene, clone size, D gene. A D gene is named only where the DNA matches it firmly. Only part of the rows carry a size: once, few, many, or a class if the clone is expanded.

CASSYGTGGETQYF,TGTGCCAGCAGTTACGGGACAGGGGGAGAGACCCAGTACTTC,TRBV6-6,TRBJ2-5,many,TRBD1
CASSQYSGRADSETQYF,TGCGCCAGCAGCCAATATAGCGGGAGGGCCGATTCGGAGACCCAGTACTTC,TRBV4-3,TRBJ2-5,-,TRBD2
CSVASFEAFF,TGCAGCGTTGCCAGCTTCGAAGCTTTCTTT,TRBV29-1,TRBJ1-1,many,-
CASSLTGPYNEQFF,TGTGCCAGCAGTTTGACAGGGCCCTACAATGAGCAGTTCTTC,TRBV28,TRBJ2-1,many,TRBD1
CASSLPGGQFHQPQHF,TGTGCCAGTAGTCTCCCGGGGGGACAGTTTCATCAGCCCCAGCATTTT,TRBV19,TRBJ1-5,few,TRBD1
CASSLSGSSSYNEQFF,TGTGCCAGCAGCTTGAGCGGGTCTAGCTCCTACAATGAGCAGTTCTTC,TRBV11-3,TRBJ2-1,many,-
CASSLMLVSEQFF,TGTGCCAGCAGTTTAATGTTAGTCAGTGAGCAGTTCTTC,TRBV12-3/TRBV12-4,TRBJ2-1,many,-
CASSLLLSSGELFF,TGTGCCAGCAGTTTACTACTTTCCTCCGGGGAGCTGTTTTTT,TRBV28,TRBJ2-2,many,-
CASSILGSRAFF,TGTGCCAGTAGTATTTTAGGGAGTAGAGCTTTCTTT,TRBV19,TRBJ1-1,few,-
CASSSPTRLAGVTGELFF,TGTGCCAGCAGCTCCCCAACTCGACTAGCGGGAGTTACCGGGGAGCTGTTTTTT,TRBV7-9,TRBJ2-2,-,TRBD2
CAISDVSNTIYF,TGTGCCATCAGTGACGTTTCGAACACCATATATTTT,TRBV10-3,TRBJ1-3,-,-
CASSSSQWTSGNQPQHF,TGTGCCAGCAGTTCTTCCCAGTGGACCTCCGGCAATCAGCCCCAGCATTTT,TRBV28,TRBJ1-5,once,-
CASNFLGSGTQYF,TGTGCCAGCAACTTCCTCGGGTCGGGGACCCAGTACTTC,TRBV5-5,TRBJ2-5,-,-
CASSFRGQSTNEKLFF,TGTGCCAGCAGCTTCCGTGGGCAATCAACTAATGAAAAACTGTTTTTT,TRBV2,TRBJ1-4,few,-
CASSYSGIHTGELFF,TGTGCCAGCAGTTACTCAGGGATACACACCGGGGAGCTGTTTTTT,TRBV6-5,TRBJ2-2,-,-
CASKLKGNTEAFF,TGTGCCAGCAAGCTCAAGGGGAACACTGAAGCTTTCTTT,TRBV6-1,TRBJ1-1,many,-
CASTRQGASGELFF,TGTGCCAGCACCCGCCAGGGGGCGTCCGGGGAGCTGTTTTTT,TRBV28,TRBJ2-2,many,TRBD1